This T cell receptor beta chain was captured by sequencing in a study of Ad26.COV2.S vaccination and SARS-CoV-2 variants. Looking at the study overall: Administration of Ad26.COV2.S was intramuscular, either once or twice 56 days apart. Study-level results: The study found similar non-spike TCR breadth in vaccine and placebo recipients.

This table comes from immunoSEQ multiplex PCR, and its TCRdb copy is limited to in-frame clones, with some not included. The repertoire includes about 350,000 clones, roughly 89% of them detected once, and roughly 5% sits in the top ten. The treatment: some 20 received Ad26.COV2.S at low or high dose, single or two shots; roughly five received placebo; per-sample allocation not given. Day 63 following the first vaccine or placebo injection was when the samples were taken. A Boston donor was an adult aged 18-55 years. About this clone itself: Its antigen is not known.

This receptor was identified in a person aged 18-65 years who received the Ad26.COV2.S COVID-19 vaccine or a placebo. This specimen was peripheral blood, taken in a trial of Ad26.COV2.S vaccine versus placebo.

CDR3 residues: CASSYNMELFF. Here the CDR3 DNA reads TGTGCCAGCAGTTATAATATGGAGCTGTTTTTT. The chain is built from TRBV12-3 or TRBV12-4 and TRBJ2-2; D remains ambiguous. V dropped 4 bases and J dropped 10 bases, with 7 bases sitting between them. This CDR3 contains 11 residues.